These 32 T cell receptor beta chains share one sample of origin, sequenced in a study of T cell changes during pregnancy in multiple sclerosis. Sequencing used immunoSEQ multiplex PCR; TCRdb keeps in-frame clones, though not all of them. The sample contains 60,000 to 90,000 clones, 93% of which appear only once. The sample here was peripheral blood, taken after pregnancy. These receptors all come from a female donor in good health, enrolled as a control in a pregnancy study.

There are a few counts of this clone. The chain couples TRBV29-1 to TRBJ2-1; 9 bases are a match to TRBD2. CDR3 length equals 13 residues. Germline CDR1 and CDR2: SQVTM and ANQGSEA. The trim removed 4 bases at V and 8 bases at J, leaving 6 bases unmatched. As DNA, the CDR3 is TGCAGCGTTGTTGGCGGGAGGGAAGATGAGCAGTTCTTC. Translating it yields CSVVGGREDEQFF.

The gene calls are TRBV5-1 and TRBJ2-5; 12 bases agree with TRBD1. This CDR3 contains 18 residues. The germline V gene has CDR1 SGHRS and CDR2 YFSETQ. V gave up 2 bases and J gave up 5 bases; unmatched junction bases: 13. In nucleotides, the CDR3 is TGCGCCAGCAGCTTAGGGGGACAGGGGGCGCGGACGTGGGAGACCCAGTACTTC. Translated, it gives CASSLGGQGARTWETQYF. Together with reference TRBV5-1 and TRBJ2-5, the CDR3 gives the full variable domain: KAGVTQTPRYLIKTRGQQVTLSCSPISGHRSVSWYQQTPGQGLQFLFEYFSETQRNKGNFPGRFSGRQFSNSRSEMNVSTLELGDSALYLCASSLGGQGARTWETQYFGPGTRLLVL.

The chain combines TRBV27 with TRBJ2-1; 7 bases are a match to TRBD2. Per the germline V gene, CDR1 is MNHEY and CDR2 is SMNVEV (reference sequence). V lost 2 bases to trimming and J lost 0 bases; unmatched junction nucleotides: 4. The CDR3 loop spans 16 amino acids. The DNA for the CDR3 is TGTGCCAGCAGTTTAAGCGGGAAAAGCTCCTACAATGAGCAGTTCTTC. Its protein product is CASSLSGKSSYNEQFF.

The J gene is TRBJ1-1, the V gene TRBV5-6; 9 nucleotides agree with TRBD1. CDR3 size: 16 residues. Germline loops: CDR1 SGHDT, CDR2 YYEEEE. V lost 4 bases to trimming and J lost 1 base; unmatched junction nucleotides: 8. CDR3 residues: CASSLIPGQGNTEAFF. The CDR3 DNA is TGTGCCAGCAGCCTTATCCCGGGACAGGGGAACACTGAAGCTTTCTTT.

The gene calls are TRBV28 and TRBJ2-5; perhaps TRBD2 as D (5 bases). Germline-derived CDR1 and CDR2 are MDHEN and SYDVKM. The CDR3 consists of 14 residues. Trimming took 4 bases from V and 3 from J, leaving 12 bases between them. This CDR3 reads CASSSVAWKETQYF. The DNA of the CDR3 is TGTGCCAGCAGTTCCGTAGCGTGGAAAGAGACCCAGTACTTC.

CDR3 nucleotides: TGTGCCAGCAGTAGGACTAGCGGGGATTCCTACGAGCAGTACTTC. Encoded protein: CASSRTSGDSYEQYF. This rearrangement joins TRBV6-6 to TRBJ2-7, with 12 bases aligning to TRBD2. This CDR3 comprises 15 residues. V lost 5 bases and J lost 1; bases outside the gene matches: 3. Germline V CDR1 and CDR2: MNHNY, SVGAGI (reference sequence).

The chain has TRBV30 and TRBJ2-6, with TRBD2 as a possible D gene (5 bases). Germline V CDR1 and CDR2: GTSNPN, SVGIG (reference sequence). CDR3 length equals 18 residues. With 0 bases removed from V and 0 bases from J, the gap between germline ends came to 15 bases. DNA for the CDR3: TGTGCCTGGAGTGTACTCCGCGGGTTCGGCTCTGGGGCCAACGTCCTGACTTTC. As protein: CAWSVLRGFGSGANVLTF. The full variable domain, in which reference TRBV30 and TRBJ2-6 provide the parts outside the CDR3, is SQTIHQWPATLVQPVGSPLSLECTVEGTSNPNLYWYRQAAGRGLQLLFYSVGIGQISSEVPQNLSASRPQDRQFILSSKKLLLSDSGFYLCAWSVLRGFGSGANVLTFGAGSRLTVL.

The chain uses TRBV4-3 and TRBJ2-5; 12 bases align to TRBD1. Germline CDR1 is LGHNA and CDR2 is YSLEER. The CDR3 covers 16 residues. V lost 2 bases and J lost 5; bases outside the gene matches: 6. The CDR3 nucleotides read TGCGCCAGCAGCCAAACCGGGACAGGGGGCGGGGAGACCCAGTACTTC. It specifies CASSQTGTGGGETQYF.

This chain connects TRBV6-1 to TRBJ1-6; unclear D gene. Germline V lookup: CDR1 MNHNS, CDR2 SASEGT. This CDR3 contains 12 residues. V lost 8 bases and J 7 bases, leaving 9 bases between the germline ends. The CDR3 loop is CASRRENSPLHF. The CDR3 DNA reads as TGTGCCAGCCGGAGAGAAAATTCACCCCTCCACTTT.

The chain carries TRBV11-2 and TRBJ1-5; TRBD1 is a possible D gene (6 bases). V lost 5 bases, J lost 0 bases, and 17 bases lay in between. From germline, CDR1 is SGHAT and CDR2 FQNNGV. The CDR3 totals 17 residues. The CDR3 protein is CASSHIATGNSNQPQHF. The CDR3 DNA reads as TGTGCCAGCAGCCACATCGCGACAGGCAATAGCAATCAGCCCCAGCATTTT.

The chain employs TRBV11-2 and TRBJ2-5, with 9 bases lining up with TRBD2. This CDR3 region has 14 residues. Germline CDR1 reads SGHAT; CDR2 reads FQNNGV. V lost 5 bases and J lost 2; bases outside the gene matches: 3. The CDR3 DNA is TGTGCCAGCAGCGCGGGGGGGCTACAAGAGACCCAGTACTTC. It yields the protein CASSAGGLQETQYF.

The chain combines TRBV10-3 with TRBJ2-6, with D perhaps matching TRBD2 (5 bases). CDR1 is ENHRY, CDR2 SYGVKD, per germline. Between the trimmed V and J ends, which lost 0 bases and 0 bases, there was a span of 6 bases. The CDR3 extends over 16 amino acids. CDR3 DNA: TGTGCCATCAGTGAGTCAGAGGGCTCTGGGGCCAACGTCCTGACTTTC. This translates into CAISESEGSGANVLTF.

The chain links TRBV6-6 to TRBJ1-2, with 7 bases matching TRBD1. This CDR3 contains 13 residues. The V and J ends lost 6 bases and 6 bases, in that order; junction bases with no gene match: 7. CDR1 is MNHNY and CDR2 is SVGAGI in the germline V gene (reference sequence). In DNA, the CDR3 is TGTGCCAGCAGCCAGACAGGGAAGGATGGCTACACCTTC. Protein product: CASSQTGKDGYTF.

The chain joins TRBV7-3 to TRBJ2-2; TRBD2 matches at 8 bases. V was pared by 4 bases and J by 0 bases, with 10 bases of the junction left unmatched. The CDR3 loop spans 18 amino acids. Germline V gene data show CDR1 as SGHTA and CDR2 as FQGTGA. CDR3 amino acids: CASSSNAGGTTNTGELFF. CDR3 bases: TGTGCCAGCAGCTCAAATGCGGGAGGAACAACGAACACCGGGGAGCTGTTTTTT.

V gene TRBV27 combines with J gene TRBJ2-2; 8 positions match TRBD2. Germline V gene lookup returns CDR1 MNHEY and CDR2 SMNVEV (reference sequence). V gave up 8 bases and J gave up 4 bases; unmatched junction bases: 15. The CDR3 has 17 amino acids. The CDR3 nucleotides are TGTGCCAGCTCAACGCCCAGCGGGAGCCGGCGCACCGGGGAGCTGTTTTTT. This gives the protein CASSTPSGSRRTGELFF.

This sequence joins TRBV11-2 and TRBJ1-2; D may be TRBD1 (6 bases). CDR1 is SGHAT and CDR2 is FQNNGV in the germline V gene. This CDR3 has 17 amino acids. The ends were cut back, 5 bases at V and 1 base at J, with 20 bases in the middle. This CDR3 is CASSALLERQDNYGYTF. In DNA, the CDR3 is TGTGCCAGCAGCGCCCTCCTTGAGCGACAGGATAACTATGGCTACACCTTC.

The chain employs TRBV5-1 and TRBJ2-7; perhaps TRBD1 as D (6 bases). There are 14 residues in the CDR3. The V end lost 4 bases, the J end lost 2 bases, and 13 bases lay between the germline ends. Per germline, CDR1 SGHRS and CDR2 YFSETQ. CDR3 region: CASSPSTGPYEQYF. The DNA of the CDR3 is TGCGCCAGCAGCCCCTCGACAGGACCCTACGAGCAGTACTTC.

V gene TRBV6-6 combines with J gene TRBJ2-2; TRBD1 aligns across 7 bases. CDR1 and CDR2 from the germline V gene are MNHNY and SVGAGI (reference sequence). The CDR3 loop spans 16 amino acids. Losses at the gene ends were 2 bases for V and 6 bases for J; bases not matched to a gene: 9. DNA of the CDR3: TGTGCCAGCAGTTACGCCTCGACAGGGATGGCCGGGGAGCTGTTTTTT. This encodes CASSYASTGMAGELFF.

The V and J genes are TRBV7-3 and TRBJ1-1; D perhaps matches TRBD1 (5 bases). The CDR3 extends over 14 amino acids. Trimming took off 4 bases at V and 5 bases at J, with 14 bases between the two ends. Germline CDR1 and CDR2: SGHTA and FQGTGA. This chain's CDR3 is CASSSAGVGTEAFF. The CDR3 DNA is TGTGCCAGCAGCTCCGCGGGGGTAGGAACTGAAGCTTTCTTT. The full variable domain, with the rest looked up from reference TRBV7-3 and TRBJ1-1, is GAGVSQTPSNKVTEKGKYVELRCDPISGHTALYWYRQSLGQGPEFLIYFQGTGAADDSGLPNDRFFAVRPEGSVSTLKIQRTERGDSAVYLCASSSAGVGTEAFFGQGTRLTVV.

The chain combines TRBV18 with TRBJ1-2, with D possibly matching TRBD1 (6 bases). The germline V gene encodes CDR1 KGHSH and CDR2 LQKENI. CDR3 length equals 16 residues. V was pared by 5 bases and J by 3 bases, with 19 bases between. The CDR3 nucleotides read TGTGCCAGCTCAACCCCTTACAGGGTAGGGGACTATGGCTACACCTTC. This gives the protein CASSTPYRVGDYGYTF.

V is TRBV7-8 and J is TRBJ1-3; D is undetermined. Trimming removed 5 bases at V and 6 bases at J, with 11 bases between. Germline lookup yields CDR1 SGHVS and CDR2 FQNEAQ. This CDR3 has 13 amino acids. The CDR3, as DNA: TGTGCCAGCAGCCCGGACGGGAAAAACACCATATATTTT. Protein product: CASSPDGKNTIYF.

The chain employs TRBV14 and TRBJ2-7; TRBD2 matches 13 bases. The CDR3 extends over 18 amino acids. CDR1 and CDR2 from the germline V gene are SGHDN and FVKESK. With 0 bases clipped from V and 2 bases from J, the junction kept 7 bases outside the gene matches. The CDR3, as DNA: TGTGCCAGCAGCCAAGATCTTGGACTAGCGGGAGCCACCTACGAGCAGTACTTC. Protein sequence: CASSQDLGLAGATYEQYF. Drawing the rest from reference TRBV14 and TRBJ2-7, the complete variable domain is EAGVTQFPSHSVIEKGQTVTLRCDPISGHDNLYWYRRVMGKEIKFLLHFVKESKQDESGMPNNRFLAERTGGTYSTLKVQPAELEDSGVYFCASSQDLGLAGATYEQYFGPGTRLTVT.

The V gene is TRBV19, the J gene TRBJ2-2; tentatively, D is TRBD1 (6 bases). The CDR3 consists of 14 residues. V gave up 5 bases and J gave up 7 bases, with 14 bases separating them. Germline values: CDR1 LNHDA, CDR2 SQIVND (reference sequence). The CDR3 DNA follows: TGTGCCAGTAGTCCTCCAGGGGCCGTCGGGGAGCTGTTTTTT. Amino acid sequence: CASSPPGAVGELFF.

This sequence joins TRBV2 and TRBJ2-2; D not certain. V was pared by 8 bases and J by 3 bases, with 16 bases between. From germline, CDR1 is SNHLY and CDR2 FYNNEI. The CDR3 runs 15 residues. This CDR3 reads CASSPRSLDTGELFF. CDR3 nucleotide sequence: TGTGCCAGCTCCCCCCGGAGTTTGGACACCGGGGAGCTGTTTTTT.

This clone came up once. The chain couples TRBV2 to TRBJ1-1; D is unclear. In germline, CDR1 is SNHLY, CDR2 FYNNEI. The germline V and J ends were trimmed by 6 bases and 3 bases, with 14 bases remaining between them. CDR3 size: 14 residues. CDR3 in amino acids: CASRKQDKYTEAFF. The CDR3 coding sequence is TGTGCCAGCAGAAAACAAGACAAATACACTGAAGCTTTCTTT. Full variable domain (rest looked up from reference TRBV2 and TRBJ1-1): EPEVTQTPSHQVTQMGQEVILRCVPISNHLYFYWYRQILGQKVEFLVSFYNNEISEKSEIFDDQFSVERPDGSNFTLKIRSTKLEDSAMYFCASRKQDKYTEAFFGQGTRLTVV.

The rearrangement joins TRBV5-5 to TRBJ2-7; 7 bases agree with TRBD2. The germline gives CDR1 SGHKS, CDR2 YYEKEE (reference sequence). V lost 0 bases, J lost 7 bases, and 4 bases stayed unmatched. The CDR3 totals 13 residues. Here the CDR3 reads CASSLVGGREQYF. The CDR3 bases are TGTGCCAGCAGCTTGGTGGGGGGGAGGGAGCAGTACTTC.

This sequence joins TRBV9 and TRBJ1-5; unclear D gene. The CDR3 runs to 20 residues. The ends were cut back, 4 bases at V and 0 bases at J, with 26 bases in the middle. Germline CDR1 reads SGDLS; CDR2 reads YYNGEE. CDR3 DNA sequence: TGTGCCAGCAGCCCGATGCAAGTCCCGACTAAGGTACATAGCAATCAGCCCCAGCATTTT. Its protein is CASSPMQVPTKVHSNQPQHF. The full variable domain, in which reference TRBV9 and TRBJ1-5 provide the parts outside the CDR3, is DSGVTQTPKHLITATGQRVTLRCSPRSGDLSVYWYQQSLDQGLQFLIQYYNGEERAKGNILERFSAQQFPDLHSELNLSSLELGDSALYFCASSPMQVPTKVHSNQPQHFGDGTRLSIL.

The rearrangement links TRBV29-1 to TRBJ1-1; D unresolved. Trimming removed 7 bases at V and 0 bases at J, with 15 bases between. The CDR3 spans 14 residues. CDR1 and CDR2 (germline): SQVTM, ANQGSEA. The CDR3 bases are TGCAGCGCCCGAGGGCCGGTCATGAACACTGAAGCTTTCTTT. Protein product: CSARGPVMNTEAFF.

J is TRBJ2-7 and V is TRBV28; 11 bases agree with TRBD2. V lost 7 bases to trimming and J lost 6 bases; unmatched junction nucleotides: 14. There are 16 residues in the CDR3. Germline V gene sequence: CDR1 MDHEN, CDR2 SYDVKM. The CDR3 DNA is TGTGCCAGCACCGGGACTAGCGGCCCCCTACTGGGCGAGCAGTACTTC. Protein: CASTGTSGPLLGEQYF. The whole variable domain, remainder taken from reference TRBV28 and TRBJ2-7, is DVKVTQSSRYLVKRTGEKVFLECVQDMDHENMFWYRQDPGLGLRLIYFSYDVKMKEKGDIPEGYSVSREKKERFSLILESASTNQTSMYLCASTGTSGPLLGEQYFGPGTRLTVT.

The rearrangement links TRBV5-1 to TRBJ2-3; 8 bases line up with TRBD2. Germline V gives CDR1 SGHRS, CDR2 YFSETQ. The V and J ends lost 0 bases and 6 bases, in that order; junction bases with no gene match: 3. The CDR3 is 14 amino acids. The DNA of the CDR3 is TGCGCCAGCAGCTTGGTAGCGGGGCGGGATACGCAGTATTTT. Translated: CASSLVAGRDTQYF. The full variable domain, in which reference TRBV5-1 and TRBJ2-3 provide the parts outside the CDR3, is KAGVTQTPRYLIKTRGQQVTLSCSPISGHRSVSWYQQTPGQGLQFLFEYFSETQRNKGNFPGRFSGRQFSNSRSEMNVSTLELGDSALYLCASSLVAGRDTQYFGPGTRLTVL.

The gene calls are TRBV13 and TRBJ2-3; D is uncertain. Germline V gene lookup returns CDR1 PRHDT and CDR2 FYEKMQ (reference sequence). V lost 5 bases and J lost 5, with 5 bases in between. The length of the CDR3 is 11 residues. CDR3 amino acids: CASSRGDTQYF. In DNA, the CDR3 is TGTGCCAGCAGCCGCGGAGATACGCAGTATTTT.

The CDR3 nucleotides are TGCGCCAGCAGCCAAGCGACAGGGGTCTGGACAGATACGCAGTATTTT. It translates to CASSQATGVWTDTQYF. The chain couples TRBV4-1 to TRBJ2-3, with TRBD1 identical over 8 bases. The germline gives CDR1 MGHRA, CDR2 YSYEKL. With V trimmed by 1 base and J by 3 bases, 6 bases remained unmatched. The CDR3 is 16 amino acids.